Listed below are T cell receptor beta chains from one sample, sequenced in a study of cytomegalovirus exposure and HLA in healthy donors. The method was immunoSEQ multiplex PCR; TCRdb's version includes in-frame clones alone and lacks a portion of them. Altogether 50,000 to 70,000 clones are present, approximately 80% being singletons, with the ten largest covering around 2.4%. The sequenced material came from PBMCs. The receptors were sampled from a female donor in good health and CMV-seronegative. CDR3s include the opening cysteine and the closing phenylalanine or tryptophan. The order of the fields is clone size, CDR3 length, V gene, D gene, J gene, CDR3 protein, CDR3 DNA. The D gene is left open where the match is weak. Size tells how often a clone was seen (once, few, many) or the class of an expanded clone, and some rows leave it out.

-	18	TRBV25-1	TRBD1	TRBJ2-5	CASSDGDRGLMRQETQYF	TGTGCCAGCAGTGATGGGGACAGGGGGCTTATGAGACAAGAGACCCAGTACTTC
-	14	TRBV7-3	TRBD1	TRBJ1-6	CASSKGQYNSPLHF	TGTGCCAGCAGCAAGGGACAGTATAATTCACCCCTCCACTTT
-	14	TRBV25-1	-	TRBJ2-5	CASATSVSQETQYF	TGTGCCAGCGCCACCAGCGTGAGCCAAGAGACCCAGTACTTC
-	14	TRBV6-1	TRBD1	TRBJ2-7	CASRRDRVSGEQYF	TGTGCCAGCAGGCGGGACAGGGTCTCTGGGGAGCAGTACTTC
once	15	TRBV30	TRBD1	TRBJ2-3	CAWLLKGAPLDTQYF	TGTGCCTGGCTACTAAAGGGGGCGCCCCTAGATACGCAGTATTTT
once	14	TRBV7-3	-	TRBJ2-2	CASSLTWATGELFF	TGTGCCAGCAGCTTAACGTGGGCCACCGGGGAGCTGTTTTTT
few	15	TRBV18	TRBD1	TRBJ1-2	CASSAGQGESYGYTF	TGTGCCAGCTCAGCGGGACAGGGAGAGAGCTATGGCTACACCTTC
once	14	TRBV15	-	TRBJ2-7	CATSRETGSYEQYF	TGTGCCACCAGCAGGGAGACAGGCTCCTACGAGCAGTACTTC
-	16	TRBV7-9	TRBD1	TRBJ2-7	CASSLALGQGRYEQYF	TGTGCCAGCAGCTTAGCGCTGGGACAGGGTAGATACGAGCAGTACTTC
few	15	TRBV2	-	TRBJ1-4	CASRIRETTNEKLFF	TGTGCCAGCAGAATCCGGGAAACAACTAATGAAAAACTGTTTTTT
-	13	TRBV12-5	-	TRBJ2-7	CASGFQNSYEQYF	TGTGCTAGTGGTTTTCAAAATTCCTACGAGCAGTACTTC
once	13	TRBV5-6	-	TRBJ1-1	CASSLGGLSEAFF	TGTGCCAGCAGCTTGGGAGGGCTGAGTGAAGCTTTCTTT
-	15	TRBV9	-	TRBJ1-1	CASSITGHGNTEAFF	TGTGCCAGCAGCATAACGGGACATGGGAACACTGAAGCTTTCTTT
once	12	TRBV29-1	-	TRBJ1-4	CSVVGQDEKLFF	TGCAGCGTTGTGGGGCAGGATGAAAAACTGTTTTTT
-	14	TRBV15	-	TRBJ2-3	CATSRDPRGDTQYF	TGTGCCACCAGCAGAGATCCCAGAGGCGATACGCAGTATTTT
-	15	TRBV5-1	TRBD1	TRBJ2-7	CASSRMGTGSHEQYF	TGCGCCAGCAGCCGAATGGGGACAGGGAGTCACGAGCAGTACTTC
-	14	TRBV19	-	TRBJ1-2	CASSRGLGSWGYTF	TGTGCCAGTAGTAGGGGACTTGGTTCGTGGGGCTACACCTTC
-	15	TRBV5-5	TRBD1	TRBJ1-4	CASSLGQFGNEKLFF	TGTGCCAGCAGCCTGGGACAGTTCGGGAATGAAAAACTGTTTTTT
-	15	TRBV10-3	TRBD2	TRBJ2-1	CAISGGLAGYNEQFF	TGTGCCATCAGTGGGGGACTAGCGGGGTACAATGAGCAGTTCTTC
few	10	TRBV20-1	-	TRBJ1-2	CSAELGGYTF	TGCAGTGCGGAGCTTGGCGGCTACACCTTC
-	18	TRBV5-6	TRBD2	TRBJ2-1	CASSSGLAGPARYNEQFF	TGTGCCAGCAGCTCGGGACTAGCGGGCCCCGCTCGGTACAATGAGCAGTTCTTC
-	17	TRBV29-1	TRBD1	TRBJ2-3	CSVEDWDREKGSDTQYF	TGCAGCGTTGAAGATTGGGACAGGGAGAAGGGATCAGATACGCAGTATTTT
-	15	TRBV5-4	-	TRBJ2-1	CASSRPTAAGNEQFF	TGTGCCAGCAGCCGGCCAACGGCCGCGGGTAATGAGCAGTTCTTC
-	15	TRBV7-9	TRBD1	TRBJ1-6	CASSLGGQANSPLHF	TGTGCCAGCAGCTTGGGGGGACAGGCCAATTCACCCCTCCACTTT
-	15	TRBV7-9	TRBD2	TRBJ2-5	CASRIGSGRGETQYF	TGTGCCAGCAGGATAGGGAGCGGGAGGGGAGAGACCCAGTACTTC
-	15	TRBV9	-	TRBJ2-5	CASSAAPGGRETQYF	TGTGCCAGCAGCGCAGCCCCCGGGGGGCGAGAGACCCAGTACTTC
-	13	TRBV7-6	-	TRBJ2-7	CASSLELAYEQYF	TGTGCCAGCAGCTTAGAGCTAGCGTACGAGCAGTACTTC
-	14	TRBV5-1	-	TRBJ2-5	CASRAGTPQETQYF	TGCGCCAGCCGAGCCGGGACTCCACAAGAGACCCAGTACTTC
-	15	TRBV7-3	TRBD2	TRBJ2-1	CASSLAAGVYNEQFF	TGTGCCAGCAGCTTAGCGGCGGGGGTTTACAATGAGCAGTTCTTC
-	15	TRBV6-1	-	TRBJ2-7	CASSAMTGVTYEQYF	TGTGCCAGCAGTGCTATGACAGGCGTGACCTACGAGCAGTACTTC
few	15	TRBV6-5	TRBD2	TRBJ2-3	CASSPGTSGTDTQYF	TGTGCCAGCAGCCCCGGGACTAGCGGAACAGATACGCAGTATTTT
-	14	TRBV4-2	-	TRBJ1-4	CASSQEREGEKLFF	TGTGCCAGCAGCCAAGAGAGGGAGGGTGAAAAACTGTTTTTT
-	16	TRBV9	TRBD1	TRBJ2-3	CASSVVLTGALDTQYF	TGTGCCAGCAGCGTAGTATTGACAGGGGCCTTAGATACGCAGTATTTT
-	15	TRBV15	TRBD2	TRBJ2-2	CATSRDWLADFQLFF	TGTGCCACCAGCAGAGATTGGCTAGCGGATTTCCAGCTGTTTTTT
-	15	TRBV7-8	TRBD2	TRBJ2-7	CASSLTSGRAYEQYF	TGTGCCAGCAGCCTGACTAGCGGGAGGGCCTACGAGCAGTACTTC
-	19	TRBV28	TRBD1	TRBJ2-6	CASSLQQGLLVRGANVLTF	TGTGCCAGCAGTTTACAACAGGGGCTTTTGGTTCGGGGGGCCAACGTCCTGACTTTC
-	13	TRBV27	-	TRBJ2-7	CASSLGNSYEQYF	TGTGCCAGCAGTTTGGGCAATTCCTACGAGCAGTACTTC
-	15	TRBV28	-	TRBJ1-3	CASSLDGSSGNTIYF	TGTGCCAGCAGTTTAGACGGGAGCTCTGGAAACACCATATATTTT
once	16	TRBV27	TRBD1	TRBJ2-6	CATRLAGGSGANVLTF	TGTGCCACCAGGTTGGCAGGGGGCTCTGGGGCCAACGTCCTGACTTTC
-	13	TRBV18	-	TRBJ1-4	CASSSQGGEKLFF	TGTGCCAGCTCATCGCAGGGTGGTGAAAAACTGTTTTTT
-	14	TRBV28	-	TRBJ1-2	CASSPRETNYGYTF	TGTGCCAGCAGTCCCCGGGAGACTAACTATGGCTACACCTTC
-	13	TRBV5-1	TRBD1	TRBJ2-7	CASSLGQGNEQYF	TGCGCCAGCAGCTTGGGACAGGGGAACGAGCAGTACTTC
few	14	TRBV7-6	TRBD1	TRBJ1-2	CASRPPDRDHGYTF	TGTGCCAGCAGACCCCCCGACAGGGATCATGGCTACACCTTC
-	13	TRBV18	-	TRBJ1-2	CASSPDQGPGYTF	TGTGCCAGCTCACCCGACCAGGGCCCCGGCTACACCTTC
-	12	TRBV10-3	-	TRBJ2-2	CAISLASRELFF	TGTGCCATCAGTTTAGCCTCTAGGGAGCTGTTTTTT
-	12	TRBV7-2	TRBD1	TRBJ2-7	CASSIDRAEQYF	TGTGCCAGCAGCATTGACAGGGCCGAGCAGTACTTC
-	15	TRBV7-9	TRBD1	TRBJ2-3	CASKTGTGFTDTQYF	TGTGCCAGCAAAACCGGGACAGGGTTCACAGATACGCAGTATTTT
-	16	TRBV18	-	TRBJ1-5	CASSGFGSPRNQPQHF	TGTGCCAGCTCTGGATTCGGGAGCCCTCGCAATCAGCCCCAGCATTTT
-	16	TRBV6-7	-	TRBJ1-2	CASSPGVGATNYGYTF	TGTGCCAGCAGTCCAGGGGTGGGGGCAACTAACTATGGCTACACCTTC
-	12	TRBV7-9	TRBD1	TRBJ1-4	CASTAGQTPNVF	TGTGCCAGTACGGCGGGACAGACCCCAAATGTTTTT